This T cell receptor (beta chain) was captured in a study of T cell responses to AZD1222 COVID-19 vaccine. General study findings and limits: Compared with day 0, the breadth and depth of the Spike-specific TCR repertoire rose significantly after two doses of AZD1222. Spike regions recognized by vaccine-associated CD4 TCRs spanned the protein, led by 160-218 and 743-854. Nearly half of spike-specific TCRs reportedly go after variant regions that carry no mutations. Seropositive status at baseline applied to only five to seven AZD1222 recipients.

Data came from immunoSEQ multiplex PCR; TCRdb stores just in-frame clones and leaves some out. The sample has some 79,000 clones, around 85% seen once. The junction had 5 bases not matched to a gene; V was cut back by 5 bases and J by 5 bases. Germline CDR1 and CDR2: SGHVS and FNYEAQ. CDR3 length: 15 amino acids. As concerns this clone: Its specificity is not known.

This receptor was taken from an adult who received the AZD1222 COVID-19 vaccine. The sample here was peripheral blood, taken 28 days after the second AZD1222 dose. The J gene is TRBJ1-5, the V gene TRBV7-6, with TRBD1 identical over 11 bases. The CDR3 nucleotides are TGTGCCAGCAGCCCGGACAGGGGGCGAGATCAGCCCCAGCATTTT. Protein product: CASSPDRGRDQPQHF.